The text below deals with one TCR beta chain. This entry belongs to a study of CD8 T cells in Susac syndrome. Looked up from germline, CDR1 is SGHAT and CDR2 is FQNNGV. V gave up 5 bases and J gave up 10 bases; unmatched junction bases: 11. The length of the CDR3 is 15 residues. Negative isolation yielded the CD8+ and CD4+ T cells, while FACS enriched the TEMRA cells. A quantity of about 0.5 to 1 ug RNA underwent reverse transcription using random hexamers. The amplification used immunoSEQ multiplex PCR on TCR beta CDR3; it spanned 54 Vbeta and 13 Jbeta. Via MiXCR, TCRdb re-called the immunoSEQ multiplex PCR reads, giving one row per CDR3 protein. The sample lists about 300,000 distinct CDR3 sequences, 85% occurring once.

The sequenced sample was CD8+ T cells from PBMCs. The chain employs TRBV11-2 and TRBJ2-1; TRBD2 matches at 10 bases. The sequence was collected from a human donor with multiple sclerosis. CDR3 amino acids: CASSPSSGSGWEQFF. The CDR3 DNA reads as TGTGCCAGCAGCCCGTCTAGCGGGAGCGGGTGGGAGCAGTTCTTC. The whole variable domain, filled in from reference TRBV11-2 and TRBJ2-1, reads EAGVAQSPRYKIIEKRQSVAFWCNPISGHATLYWYQQILGQGPKLLIQFQNNGVVDDSQLPKDRFSAERLKGVDSTLKIQPAKLEDSAVYLCASSPSSGSGWEQFFGPGTRLTVL.